The T cell receptor (beta chain) under discussion was sequenced for a study of long-term antiretroviral therapy in people with HIV. Study-level background: The 2015 immediate-ART recommendation came about a decade after the earliest samples.

Prior to DNA extraction, the samples held about 0.95-11 million cryopreserved PBMC. Survey level was the resolution at which the v3.0 immunoSEQ assay ran. This table comes from immunoSEQ multiplex PCR, and its TCRdb copy is limited to in-frame clones, with some not included. The repertoire holds around 28,000 clones, with 70% to 90% as singletons. With 4 bases removed from V and 4 bases from J, the gap between germline ends came to 11 bases. There are 14 residues in the CDR3. CDR1 SGHTS and CDR2 YDEGEE come from the germline V gene. The material was unsorted PBMCs, obtained 1.8 years after starting antiretroviral therapy. This TCR was recovered from a woman in her late teens or twenties with HIV. V usage is TRBV5-8 and J usage is TRBJ1-4, with D uncertain. The DNA for the CDR3 is TGTGCCAGCAGCATACGACTGAGTAATGAAAAACTGTTTTTT. Encoded protein: CASSIRLSNEKLFF.